A selection of T cell receptor beta chains follows, all from one sample in a study of blood T cell repertoires in COVID-19. Measured with immunoSEQ multiplex PCR; TCRdb has only the in-frame clones, and not every one. This sample has 95,000 to 150,000 clones, with 80% to 90% found just once. The sample taken for sequencing was peripheral blood. These receptors all come from a woman in her forties or fifties with active or convalescent COVID-19. The conserved cysteine and the conserved F or W are not part of the CDR3 here. A D gene is named only where the DNA matches it firmly.

d_call: -
v_call: TRBV7-2
j_call: TRBJ2-5
cdr3_aa: ASSWTGTQETQY

d_call: -
v_call: TRBV12-3/TRBV12-4
j_call: TRBJ1-4
cdr3_aa: ASSLEEGGSRI

d_call: TRBD1
v_call: TRBV18
j_call: TRBJ2-7
cdr3_aa: ASSPNRDREY

d_call: TRBD2
v_call: TRBV19
j_call: TRBJ2-4
cdr3_aa: ASSLGAGVKNIQY

d_call: -
v_call: TRBV7-2
j_call: TRBJ2-7
cdr3_aa: ASSPPGEREDEQY

d_call: -
v_call: TRBV27
j_call: TRBJ1-5
cdr3_aa: ASSLLHSNQPQH

d_call: TRBD2
v_call: TRBV2
j_call: TRBJ2-1
cdr3_aa: ASSDRRLAGDEQF

d_call: -
v_call: TRBV5-6
j_call: TRBJ2-7
cdr3_aa: ASSLGTAPYEQY

d_call: TRBD1
v_call: TRBV14
j_call: TRBJ1-2
cdr3_aa: ASSSRTGALYGYT

d_call: -
v_call: TRBV7-8
j_call: TRBJ2-1
cdr3_aa: ASSLTSPPNEQF

d_call: -
v_call: TRBV2
j_call: TRBJ1-2
cdr3_aa: ASKHPGDGVSYGYT

d_call: -
v_call: TRBV6-1
j_call: TRBJ2-3
cdr3_aa: ASSEWTDSRGDTQY

d_call: TRBD2
v_call: TRBV27
j_call: TRBJ2-1
cdr3_aa: ASSSQAGTNEQF

d_call: -
v_call: TRBV3-1/TRBV3-2
j_call: TRBJ2-5
cdr3_aa: ASSHEFNRETQY

d_call: TRBD2
v_call: TRBV7-2
j_call: TRBJ2-7
cdr3_aa: ASSRGVALAGDEQY

d_call: -
v_call: TRBV7-2
j_call: TRBJ1-1
cdr3_aa: ASSLDRVSGTEAF

d_call: TRBD2
v_call: TRBV6-5
j_call: TRBJ2-1
cdr3_aa: ATRLAGNSYNEQF

d_call: -
v_call: TRBV28
j_call: TRBJ1-2
cdr3_aa: ASSLPLGSGSYGYT

d_call: -
v_call: TRBV9
j_call: TRBJ2-1
cdr3_aa: ASSVGRGGENEQF

d_call: -
v_call: TRBV28
j_call: TRBJ1-2
cdr3_aa: ASNQLRFARYYGYT

d_call: -
v_call: TRBV27
j_call: TRBJ2-7
cdr3_aa: ASSLVGSYEQY

d_call: -
v_call: TRBV7-3
j_call: TRBJ2-7
cdr3_aa: ASSLSPGQFHEQY

d_call: TRBD1
v_call: TRBV28
j_call: TRBJ1-2
cdr3_aa: ATGYGGGDYGYT

d_call: TRBD1
v_call: TRBV9
j_call: TRBJ1-1
cdr3_aa: ASRGAGGIETEAF

d_call: TRBD2
v_call: TRBV3-1/TRBV3-2
j_call: TRBJ2-7
cdr3_aa: ASSQLSSGRQQY

d_call: TRBD1
v_call: TRBV7-3
j_call: TRBJ2-7
cdr3_aa: ASSPEGTGDLRY

d_call: -
v_call: TRBV7-9
j_call: TRBJ2-2
cdr3_aa: ASKPGRGGVYTGELF

d_call: TRBD2
v_call: TRBV6-2/TRBV6-3
j_call: TRBJ2-1
cdr3_aa: ASSGGTSRINEQF

d_call: -
v_call: TRBV19
j_call: TRBJ1-4
cdr3_aa: ASSPGIILLATNEKLF

d_call: -
v_call: TRBV10-3
j_call: TRBJ1-2
cdr3_aa: AISGGRAGSDYGYT

d_call: -
v_call: TRBV4-3
j_call: TRBJ1-5
cdr3_aa: ASSQDPRVNQPQH

d_call: -
v_call: TRBV20-1
j_call: TRBJ2-1
cdr3_aa: SASVSTIGNEQF

d_call: -
v_call: TRBV11-2
j_call: TRBJ2-1
cdr3_aa: ASSLDRGLANEQF

d_call: -
v_call: TRBV3-1/TRBV3-2
j_call: TRBJ2-1
cdr3_aa: ASSQVLVYNEQF

d_call: -
v_call: TRBV24-1
j_call: TRBJ2-1
cdr3_aa: ATSEPAGEQF

d_call: -
v_call: TRBV7-9
j_call: TRBJ1-2
cdr3_aa: ASSQAPDQGGYT

d_call: -
v_call: TRBV20-1
j_call: TRBJ2-5
cdr3_aa: SASSSGVGGETQY

d_call: TRBD1
v_call: TRBV7-9
j_call: TRBJ1-4
cdr3_aa: ASSDLGQPWGEKLF

d_call: -
v_call: TRBV7-8
j_call: TRBJ2-7
cdr3_aa: ASSPKVGSAIYEQY

d_call: -
v_call: TRBV4-2
j_call: TRBJ2-3
cdr3_aa: ASSQGASGGSRRTDTQY

d_call: TRBD1
v_call: TRBV4-1
j_call: TRBJ2-7
cdr3_aa: ASSLRTGDHEQY

d_call: -
v_call: TRBV5-1
j_call: TRBJ2-3
cdr3_aa: ASSLAGGHSTDTQY